The 21 T cell receptor beta chains given below trace back to one sample, sequenced in a study of tumor-infiltrating lymphocytes in primary liver carcinoma. TCR beta cDNA was prepared out of roughly 490 ng total RNA by means of a constant-region primer. What produced the TCR beta libraries was three nested multiplex PCR rounds using slightly modified ARM-PCR. The first two PCR rounds used TRBV1-TRBV30 primers with a Cbeta primer, roughly 10 cycles each. In TCRdb, the multiplex PCR reads were re-called with MiXCR into one record per CDR3 protein. The sample holds some 64,000 distinct CDR3 sequences, about 65% seen once. Co-extracting RNA and DNA was done with 20-30 mg of unsorted bulk tissue as input. Sequenced input: liver tumor tissue from sampling region 4. Subset given: tumor region T4, right-lateral pole. Source of these receptors: a man aged 40-50 years with primary liver carcinoma and hepatitis B virus infection.

As for this clonotype: A single base separates this from a much larger clone, so it may be a read error. This chain connects TRBV29-1 to TRBJ2-1; tentative D call: TRBD2 (6 bases). This CDR3 has 13 residues. V lost 0 bases and J lost 8, with 11 bases in between. Per germline, CDR1 SQVTM and CDR2 ANQGSEA. The CDR3 reads CSVEEGGRHEQFF. CDR3 nucleotides: TGCAGCGTTGAAGAGGGGGGTCGGCATGAGCAGTTCTTC.

Concerning this clonotype: This clone may be a read error of a much larger clone one base away. The J gene is TRBJ2-3, the V gene TRBV5-1, with 8 positions matching TRBD2. The trim removed 1 base at V and 6 bases at J, leaving 10 bases unmatched. The CDR3 is 16 amino acids. Germline assignment: CDR1 SGHRS and CDR2 YFSETQ. CDR3 sequence (DNA): TGCGCCAGCAGCTTGATGGGACTAGAGGGACGTGATACGCAGTATTTT. The encoded protein is CASSLMGLEGRDTQYF.

The CDR3 here is CRARPGWIEQFF. The CDR3 DNA reads as TGCAGGGCCCGCCCAGGGTGGATTGAGCAGTTCTTC. The chain recombines TRBV29-1 with TRBJ2-1; a possible D gene is TRBD1 (5 bases). This CDR3 spans 12 amino acids. Germline V gene data show CDR1 as SQVTM and CDR2 as ANQGSEA.

As regards this clonotype: One end of the junction varies from germline; a read error may be responsible. V usage is TRBV29-1 and J usage is TRBJ2-3; 7 nucleotides agree with TRBD2. The germline V gene encodes CDR1 SQVTM and CDR2 ANQGSEA. The CDR3 has 13 amino acids. The DNA for the CDR3 is TGCAGCGTTGAGTGGGAGGGCCGGAATACACAGTATTTT. Encoded protein: CSVEWEGRNTQYF.

The sample holds a few counts of this clonotype. Lacking the conserved final phenylalanine or tryptophan, this CDR3 likely reflects a read error. The V gene is TRBV6-5, the J gene TRBJ2-6, with TRBD2 matching over 12 bases. Germline V CDR1 and CDR2: MNHEY, SVGAGI. CDR3 length equals 19 residues. CDR3 nucleotide sequence: TGTGCCAGCAGTTCGTCCGGGACTAGCGGGTATTCTGGGGTCAACGTACTGACTATC. It translates to CASSSSGTSGYSGVNVLTI.

To note about this clonotype: The CDR3 does not end in the conserved phenylalanine or tryptophan, so this is likely a read error. V usage is TRBV11-2 and J usage is TRBJ2-2; weak D call: TRBD2 (6 bases). V shed 7 bases and J shed 0 bases, with 18 bases lying between them. Germline assignment: CDR1 SGHAT and CDR2 FQNNGV. The CDR3 covers 17 residues. In DNA, the CDR3 is TGTGCCAGCAATTTAGTATTAGGAGGGGCGAACACCGGGGAGCTGTTTTCT. Translated, it gives CASNLVLGGANTGELFS.

This clonotype was seen many times. The chain recombines TRBV28 with TRBJ1-1, with D perhaps matching TRBD1 (5 bases). Germline CDR1 and CDR2: MDHEN and SYDVKM. The V and J ends lost 2 bases and 4 bases respectively, with 8 bases between them. The CDR3 is 13 residues long. CDR3 in amino acids: CASSLPRGTEAFF. The CDR3 DNA follows: TGTGCCAGCAGTTTACCGAGGGGCACTGAAGCTTTCTTT.

Concerning this clonotype itself: Lacking the conserved final phenylalanine or tryptophan, this CDR3 likely reflects a read error. This rearrangement joins TRBV6-5 to TRBJ2-7, with D possibly being TRBD1 (5 bases). The CDR3 spans 14 residues. Germline V gene sequence: CDR1 MNHEY, CDR2 SVGAGI. The CDR3 DNA follows: TGTCCCAGCAGTTACGACCCCAGGGTCTACGAGCAGTACCTC. This translates into CPSSYDPRVYEQYL.

To note about this clonotype: Without the conserved terminal phenylalanine or tryptophan, this CDR3 likely stems from a read error. This chain joins TRBV11-2 and TRBJ2-5; no clear D. V was cut by 1 base and J by 4 bases, with 7 bases left in between. This CDR3 comprises 13 residues. From germline, CDR1 is SGHAT and CDR2 FQNNGV. CDR3 protein: CASSLVLGETQYL. The CDR3 nucleotides are TGTGCCAGCAGCTTAGTTCTTGGAGAGACCCAGTACTTA.

As to this clonotype: As the CDR3 is not closed by the conserved phenylalanine or tryptophan, this likely results from a read error. The chain is built from TRBV6-5 and TRBJ2-4; 7 bases line up with TRBD2. The germline V gene has CDR1 MNHEY and CDR2 SVGAGI. Trimming cost V 7 bases and J 8 bases; bases outside gene matches: 5. The CDR3 loop spans 12 amino acids. This CDR3 reads CASTSGGDIQYL. The CDR3 coding sequence is TGTGCCAGCACTAGCGGAGGGGACATTCAGTACTTA.

As concerns this clonotype: The junction and the germline gene differ at one end; a read error may be behind it. The chain joins TRBV6-6 to TRBJ1-5; D not certain. Germline values: CDR1 MNHNY, CDR2 SVGAGI (reference sequence). There are 13 residues in the CDR3. In nucleotides, the CDR3 is TGTGCCAGCAGTTGCCGAGGTTATCAGCCACAGCATTTT. It encodes CASSCRGYQPQHF.

As regards this clonotype: A junction end diverges from the germline sequence, so it may reflect a read error. V usage is TRBV4-1 and J usage is TRBJ2-1; D not certain. Per the germline V gene, CDR1 is MGHRA and CDR2 is YSYEKL. The CDR3 is 14 residues long. The chain's CDR3 is CASSQKVGIGEQLF. The CDR3 DNA sequence: TGTGCCAGCAGCCAAAAGGTTGGCATTGGTGAGCAGCTCTTC.

As concerns this clonotype: A junction end diverges from the germline sequence, so it may reflect a read error. This chain uses TRBV5-1 with TRBJ2-7; the match to TRBD2 covers 7 bases. Germline CDR1 reads SGHRS; CDR2 reads YFSETQ. The CDR3 has 13 residues. The CDR3 here is CANSLGLIHEQYF. In DNA, the CDR3 is TGCGCCAACAGCTTGGGACTAATCCACGAGCAGTACTTC.

Points on this clonotype: The final CDR3 position lacks the conserved phenylalanine or tryptophan, pointing to a likely read error. The chain recombines TRBV6-5 with TRBJ2-1; 8 bases fit TRBD2. The CDR3 spans 15 residues. Germline V gene sequence: CDR1 MNHEY, CDR2 SVGAGI. V was pared by 8 bases and J by 6 bases, with 12 bases of the junction left unmatched. The CDR3 DNA reads TGTGCCAGCGCCAGCGGGAGCCTTGGAGGCAATGAGCAGTTCCTC. This sequence encodes CASASGSLGGNEQFL.

With respect to this clonotype: The CDR3 does not close with the conserved phenylalanine or tryptophan, likely indicating a read error. The chain has TRBV7-9 and TRBJ1-5; no definite D call. The germline CDR1 and CDR2 sequences are SEHNR and FQNEAQ (reference sequence). The CDR3 loop spans 13 amino acids. CDR3 amino acids: CANSGSITQPQHS. In DNA form, the CDR3 reads TGTGCCAACAGCGGCAGTATCACTCAGCCCCAGCATTCT.

The chain combines TRBV6-5 with TRBJ2-2; D may be TRBD1 (5 bases). Trimming left V 5 bases short and J 4 bases short, with 14 bases between. Per the germline V gene, CDR1 is MNHEY and CDR2 is SVGAGI. The CDR3 has 15 amino acids. Written as DNA, the CDR3 is TGTGCCAGCAGTCCGCGGACAAGGTTCACCGGGGAGCTGTTTTTT. Amino acid sequence: CASSPRTRFTGELFF.

This clonotype showed up just once. Just one base apart from a much larger clone, this may be a read error. The rearrangement links TRBV4-2 to TRBJ2-7, with 9 positions matching TRBD2. Germline-derived CDR1 and CDR2 are LGHNA and YNFKEQ. The CDR3 totals 13 residues. The CDR3 here is CASGVSGSYEQHF. CDR3 in DNA: TGTGCCAGCGGCGTTAGCGGGAGCTACGAGCAACACTTC.

Turning to this clonotype: Without the conserved terminal phenylalanine or tryptophan, this CDR3 likely stems from a read error. This chain uses TRBV6-1 with TRBJ1-6, with D unclear. Trimming took 2 bases from V and 7 from J, leaving 6 bases between them. There are 13 residues in the CDR3. Germline loops: CDR1 MNHNS, CDR2 SASEGT. CDR3 region: CASSELGNSPLHC. DNA for the CDR3: TGTGCCAGCAGTGAATTAGGGAATTCACCCCTCCACTGT.

This clonotype was counted a single time. The junction departs from germline at one end; a sequencing error may be responsible. V is TRBV7-9 and J is TRBJ2-5; either TRBD1 or TRBD2 may supply D (7 bases each). This CDR3 comprises 15 residues. Germline CDR1 SEHNR, CDR2 FQNEAQ (reference sequence). CDR3 amino acids: CTSSSRGGLQETQYF. In DNA, the CDR3 is TGTACCAGCAGCAGCAGGGGGGGACTCCAGGAGACCCAGTATTTC.

In its sample, this clonotype was seen once. A much more abundant neighbour one base away suggests this may be a read error. Without the conserved terminal phenylalanine or tryptophan, this CDR3 likely stems from a read error. This chain joins TRBV7-3 and TRBJ2-7, with D possibly TRBD1 on 5 matching bases. Per germline, CDR1 SGHTA and CDR2 FQGTGA. The CDR3 is 12 amino acids. The germline V and J ends were trimmed by 3 bases and 5 bases, with 8 bases remaining between them. CDR3 loop: CASSFRVHEQYL. Here the CDR3 DNA reads TGTGCCAGCAGCTTCAGGGTCCACGAGCAGTACCTC.

The V gene is TRBV11-2, the J gene TRBJ1-1, with a tentative D call TRBD1 (6 bases). Germline V gene lookup returns CDR1 SGHAT and CDR2 FQNNGV. V lost 11 bases, J lost 6 bases, and 28 bases lay in between. CDR3 length: 16 amino acids. The CDR3 DNA reads TGTGCCTTCAGCCGAGGTAGGGCAGGGGTCTTCGCTGAAGCTTTCTTT. The encoded protein is CAFSRGRAGVFAEAFF.